One and the same sample provided the 23 T cell receptor beta chains below, sequenced in a study of T cells after yellow fever vaccination. In TCRdb, the 5' RACE reads were re-called with MiXCR into one record per CDR3 protein. The data contain some 420,000 distinct CDR3 sequences, roughly 20% of them singletons. The source material was PBMCs, sampled before the yellow fever booster vaccination. Source of these receptors: a man aged 18-30 years who received the YFV17D yellow fever vaccine.

The chain uses TRBV6-4 and TRBJ1-1; 8 bases match TRBD1. Germline V gene sequence: CDR1 MRHNA, CDR2 SNTAGT. There are 15 residues in the CDR3. The ends lost 5 bases at V and 0 bases at J; junction bases unmatched: 5. The CDR3 nucleotides are TGTGCCAGCAGTCAGGACAGGGCCATGAACACTGAAGCTTTCTTT. This translates into CASSQDRAMNTEAFF.

The chain links TRBV5-5 to TRBJ1-2, with 7 positions matching TRBD1. This CDR3 comprises 14 residues. Germline V CDR1 and CDR2: SGHKS, YYEKEE (reference sequence). V shed 2 bases, J shed 5 bases, and the junction held 6 bases outside the gene matches. CDR3 in DNA: TGTGCCAGCAGCTTCCGGGACAGTACTTATGGCTACACCTTC. It codes for CASSFRDSTYGYTF.

CDR3 sequence: CASSLANGNTEAFF. CDR3 DNA: TGTGCCAGCAGCTTAGCGAACGGGAACACTGAAGCTTTCTTT. V is TRBV7-2 and J is TRBJ1-1; unclear D gene. Germline V gene sequence: CDR1 SGHTA, CDR2 FQGNSA. This CDR3 is 14 amino acids long. The V gene lost 0 bases and the J gene lost 1 base, with 6 bases spanning the gap.

This clonotype was observed a handful of times. CDR3 region: CASSLGAGYTDTQYF. The CDR3 DNA follows: TGTGCCAGCAGTTTAGGAGCGGGTTACACAGATACGCAGTATTTT. The chain has TRBV28 and TRBJ2-3; weak D call: TRBD2 (6 bases). Germline V gene data show CDR1 as MDHEN and CDR2 as SYDVKM. Between the trimmed V and J ends, which lost 2 bases and 2 bases, there was a span of 11 bases. The length of the CDR3 is 15 residues.

This clonotype occurred a few times. The chain uses TRBV5-1 and TRBJ1-2; D is possibly TRBD1 (5 bases). The V end was cut by 3 bases, the J end by 1 base, with 13 bases between. The CDR3 contains 15 residues. Germline values: CDR1 SGHRS, CDR2 YFSETQ. CDR3: CASSSAGPYNYGYTF. CDR3 bases: TGCGCCAGCAGCTCCGCGGGACCCTATAACTATGGCTACACCTTC.

This clonotype was seen a handful of times. J is TRBJ2-1 and V is TRBV4-1; unclear D gene. The germline V gene has CDR1 MGHRA and CDR2 YSYEKL. With 1 base removed from V and 8 bases from J, the gap between germline ends came to 9 bases. The CDR3 runs 13 residues. CDR3 region: CASSQAVFDEQFF. In nucleotides, the CDR3 is TGCGCCAGCAGCCAAGCAGTTTTCGATGAGCAGTTCTTC.

The chain couples TRBV9 to TRBJ2-3; 8 bases agree with TRBD1. CDR3 length: 16 amino acids. V shed 4 bases and J 6 bases; nucleotides not matched to a gene: 13. Germline loops: CDR1 SGDLS, CDR2 YYNGEE. CDR3 amino acids: CASSPGQGWKEDTQYF. In DNA, the CDR3 is TGTGCCAGCAGCCCCGGACAGGGATGGAAGGAGGATACGCAGTATTTT.

V is TRBV20-1 and J is TRBJ2-5, with D uncertain. The CDR3 sequence is 13 residues long. Trimming left V 2 bases short and J 2 bases short, with 9 bases between. CDR1 and CDR2 from the germline V gene are DFQATT and SNEGSKA (reference sequence). CDR3 region: CSARIDWQETQYF. The CDR3 DNA reads TGCAGTGCTAGAATCGACTGGCAAGAGACCCAGTACTTC.

The chain combines TRBV28 with TRBJ1-5; D not certain. The CDR3 is made up of 12 amino acids. The V and J ends lost 6 bases and 3 bases respectively, with 6 bases between them. The germline V gene encodes CDR1 MDHEN and CDR2 SYDVKM. CDR3 amino acids: CASRRANQPQHF. The CDR3 DNA is TGTGCCAGCAGAAGGGCCAATCAGCCCCAGCATTTT.

This chain links TRBV3-1 with TRBJ1-1, with D possibly matching TRBD1 (6 bases). The length of the CDR3 is 15 residues. Germline V lookup: CDR1 LGHDT, CDR2 YNNKEL (reference sequence). Trimming removed 3 bases at V and 6 bases at J, with 17 bases between. CDR3 DNA: TGTGCCAGCAGCCAGGAAAACACAGGGTGGGCTGAAGCTTTCTTT. Protein sequence: CASSQENTGWAEAFF.

This chain joins TRBV5-4 and TRBJ1-1; weak D call: TRBD1 (5 bases). From germline, CDR1 is SGHNT and CDR2 YYREEE (reference sequence). V was clipped by 3 bases and J by 3 bases, with 15 bases between them. CDR3 length equals 15 residues. The CDR3 reads CASSSQVLLDTEAFF. CDR3 nucleotides: TGTGCCAGCAGCTCACAGGTTCTACTAGACACTGAAGCTTTCTTT.

This clonotype was picked up a small number of times. This chain links TRBV1 with TRBJ1-1. TRBV1 is a pseudogene. This CDR3 is built from 14 residues. CDR3 in amino acids: CTRGPDSRDTEAFF. The CDR3 DNA is TGCACCAGGGGACCAGACAGCCGGGACACTGAAGCTTTCTTT.

In this sample, this clonotype turned up many times. The V gene is TRBV28, the J gene TRBJ2-7; D possibly matches TRBD1 or TRBD2 (7 bases each). Between the trimmed V and J ends, which lost 5 bases and 0 bases, there was a span of 17 bases. Germline values: CDR1 MDHEN, CDR2 SYDVKM. The CDR3 has 16 amino acids. Here the CDR3 DNA reads TGTGCCAGCAGTCCAGGGGGGGGGGACGGCTCCTACGAGCAGTACGTC. This encodes CASSPGGGDGSYEQYV.

This sequence joins TRBV5-6 and TRBJ1-2; D may be TRBD1 (6 bases). Between the trimmed V and J ends, which lost 1 base and 8 bases, there was a span of 15 bases. The CDR3 covers 14 residues. Per the germline V gene, CDR1 is SGHDT and CDR2 is YYEEEE. CDR3 residues: CASSLRTAEKGYTF. In nucleotides, the CDR3 is TGTGCCAGCAGCTTGCGGACAGCCGAAAAAGGCTACACCTTC.

This clonotype was seen a few times. The V call is TRBV4-3, the J call TRBJ2-1; 7 bases agree with TRBD1. The V gene's germline CDR1 is LGHNA and CDR2 YSLEER. After removal of 4 bases from V and 5 bases from J, the junction contained 11 bases not matched to a gene. CDR3 size: 16 residues. CDR3 sequence reads: CASSRFGTAINNEQFF. DNA of the CDR3: TGCGCCAGCAGCCGATTCGGGACAGCTATAAACAATGAGCAGTTCTTC.

The chain joins TRBV10-3 to TRBJ1-1, with D unclear. Germline loops: CDR1 ENHRY, CDR2 SYGVKD. The CDR3 totals 14 residues. V gave up 3 bases and J gave up 0 bases, with 8 bases separating them. CDR3 amino acids: CAISEAALNTEAFF. Written as DNA, the CDR3 is TGTGCCATCAGTGAAGCCGCACTGAACACTGAAGCTTTCTTT.

The CDR3 DNA is TGTGCCAGCAGCGTAGAGGGGGCGAGCAATCAGCCCCAGCATTTT. It specifies CASSVEGASNQPQHF. The chain uses TRBV9 and TRBJ1-5; 7 bases fit TRBD1. Germline CDR1 reads SGDLS; CDR2 reads YYNGEE. This CDR3 is 15 amino acids long. Trimming removed 0 bases from V and 1 base from J; junction bases left unmatched: 1.

In its sample, this clonotype was seen a few times. V gene TRBV29-1 combines with J gene TRBJ1-2; D is possibly TRBD1 (6 bases). The CDR3 contains 15 residues. The germline CDR1 and CDR2 sequences are SQVTM and ANQGSEA. Trimming removed 7 bases from V and 2 bases from J, with 20 bases in between. As DNA, the CDR3 is TGCAGCGCCCAGTTTGGGGGGGCCGTAAACTATGGCTACACCTTC. Its translation is CSAQFGGAVNYGYTF.

The rearrangement uses TRBV20-1 and TRBJ1-2, with D perhaps matching TRBD1 (5 bases). The CDR3 totals 12 residues. V lost 3 bases, J lost 6 bases, and 11 bases lay in between. Germline loops: CDR1 DFQATT, CDR2 SNEGSKA (reference sequence). DNA of the CDR3: TGCAGTGCTAGGCGCAGGGTCGATGGCTACACCTTC. It yields the protein CSARRRVDGYTF.

The V and J genes are TRBV19 and TRBJ2-7, with a tentative D call TRBD1 (6 bases). The CDR3 spans 14 residues. V was cut by 5 bases and J by 4 bases, with 15 bases left in between. CDR1 and CDR2 from the germline V gene are LNHDA and SQIVND (reference sequence). CDR3 sequence: CASSLAGERYEQYF. The CDR3, as DNA: TGTGCCAGTAGTTTGGCAGGGGAGAGGTACGAGCAGTACTTC.

This clonotype was detected only a few times. The CDR3 protein is CAIRPGTSGEQFF. The CDR3 coding sequence is TGTGCCATCAGGCCTGGTACAAGCGGAGAGCAGTTCTTC. This chain links TRBV10-3 with TRBJ2-1, with D perhaps TRBD2 (5 bases). CDR3 length: 13 amino acids. The germline CDR1 and CDR2 sequences are ENHRY and SYGVKD. V dropped 6 bases and J dropped 10 bases, with 16 bases sitting between them.

This clonotype was counted only a few times. The V gene is TRBV27, the J gene TRBJ2-7; 9 positions match TRBD1. Germline lookup yields CDR1 MNHEY and CDR2 SMNVEV (reference sequence). This CDR3 comprises 15 residues. V trimming: 4 bases; J trimming: 3 bases; junction bases outside the gene matches: 7. In nucleotides, the CDR3 is TGTGCCAGCAGTTCCCCGAGGACAGGGGTCTACGAGCAGTACTTC. Its translation: CASSSPRTGVYEQYF.

The V gene is TRBV25-1, the J gene TRBJ1-2; a possible D gene is TRBD1 (6 bases). The V end was cut by 6 bases, the J end by 5 bases, with 22 bases between. Per the germline V gene, CDR1 is MGHDK and CDR2 is SYGVNS. The CDR3 contains 16 residues. This CDR3 is CASSGRVWGREYGYTF. The CDR3 nucleotides are TGTGCCAGCAGCGGGAGGGTGTGGGGGCGCGAGTATGGCTACACCTTC.